This TCR beta chain was obtained from a study of graft-versus-host responses after intestinal transplantation. Study-wide background: Every one of the recipients received anti-thymocyte globulin induction and afterwards took tacrolimus and steroids for approximately three years. Study-level points and caveats: Peak circulating GvH clone levels tracked with early post-transplant HvG declines.

For this clone: What it recognizes is unknown.

The assay was immunoSEQ multiplex PCR, and TCRdb's table has in-frame clones only and misses some. The sample contains roughly 92,000 clones, 90% of which appear only once. This receptor was obtained from a human donor who received an intestinal transplant. Specimen: unstimulated CD4+ T cells sorted from spleen or lymph node cells, collected before intestinal transplant.

This CDR3 reads CASRSTGLNTEAFF. Here the CDR3 DNA reads TGTGCCAGCAGGTCGACAGGGTTGAACACTGAAGCTTTCTTT. The chain links TRBV6-6 to TRBJ1-1, with 7 bases that match TRBD1. The trim removed 6 bases at V and 0 bases at J, leaving 4 bases unmatched. Per the germline V gene, CDR1 is MNHNY and CDR2 is SVGAGI (reference sequence). The CDR3 consists of 14 residues.